This TCR beta chain comes out of a study of T cells in Graves' hyperthyroidism and ophthalmopathy (dated by TCRdb to between 2018 and 2021). Study-level background: Peripheral blood samples were taken at initial diagnosis, before any treatment was given. TCR V-J signatures able to tell the groups apart were searched for in a discovery cohort of about a hundred patients, of whom about 40 had Graves' ophthalmopathy and 55 to 65 had stable Graves' hyperthyroidism. Prospective prediction of ophthalmopathy was tested in an independent validation cohort of 18 hyperthyroidism patients and around 16 patients who later progressed to ophthalmopathy. The roughly 100 discovery patients were randomly split 7:3 into training and test sets. In about 6 Graves' hyperthyroidism patients, the study also compared T-cell repertoires from thyroid tissue with T-cell repertoires from blood. After blood sampling, hyperthyroidism patients were treated with methimazole at a starting dose of 30 mg daily, and ophthalmopathy patients were treated with high-dose intravenous methylprednisolone. The paper describes TCR Vbeta CDR3 sequencing of 130 to 150 peripheral blood samples, made up of 43 ophthalmopathy patients, around 78 hyperthyroidism patients and 17 progressor patients.

Overall results and qualifications from the work: In validation, the model predicted progression to ophthalmopathy with approximately 70% sensitivity and less than 80% specificity, a median of approximately 6.7 months before onset. A 13 V-J signature model separated ophthalmopathy from stable hyperthyroidism, with 87.88% sensitivity and 81.08% specificity in cross-validation and 80%/75% in testing. Blood samples also contained most of the expanded thyroid clonotypes (frequency above 0.001), which suggests that blood repertoires may reflect thyroid immune responses. Sample size was not statistically predetermined, and investigators were not blinded to group allocation.

This clonotype showed up many times. There is no known antigen for this receptor. No base quality values were provided; no much bigger clone lies one nucleotide off. A patient counted as having stable Graves' hyperthyroidism if no progression to ophthalmopathy occurred over 18 months of follow-up. The hyperthyroidism patients were between 18 and 65 years old and newly diagnosed, with a disease duration of less than 2 months. Patients with uncontrolled infections, other autoimmune diseases, pregnancy or lactation were excluded. Clinical symptoms, serum thyroxine and TRAb, thyroid ultrasound, and orbital computed tomography formed the basis for the diagnoses. Ficoll-Paque density gradient centrifugation was used to isolate PBMCs from about 9 ml of fresh peripheral blood. Total RNA was extracted using Trizol reagent, and RNA quality was assessed on an Agilent 2100 Bioanalyzer. The TCR beta CDR3 regions were amplified from the RNA transcripts. A first-round RT-PCR of the TCR CDR3 used the HTBI primer set with the Qiagen OneStep RT-PCR kit. The libraries were constructed in a second round of multiplex PCR and then size-selected and purified. Sequencing of the libraries was done on an Illumina HiSeq2000 using paired-end 100 bp reads. Per the source publication's procedure: Raw data were processed with SOAPnuke, discarding reads with adapters, uncalled bases, mean Phred below 15, or no exact constant-primer or identifier match. COPE v1.2.5 was used to merge the high-quality paired reads, and each unique nucleotide sequence was defined as a clonotype. Clonotypes were aligned to IMGT TRBV, TRBD and TRBJ reference segments using MiTCR v1.1. Analysis was restricted to V-J combinations with a frequency above 0.0001, which covered about 99% of repertoires. A TCS score was defined as the ratio of F50 (clonal expansion) to E x V (chaos), with BLOSUM62-based TCRdist applied between CDR3 peptides within each V-J. Welch's t-statistics and random forest reduced fewer than 550 V-J features to roughly 13, which were used in a naive Bayes classifier (R e1071). TCRdb passed the public sequencing reads through fastp at Q25 and MiXCR, retaining productive beta sequences. CDR3 protein duplicates are merged, each entry listing the most common genes and DNA. The V and J calls were determined by TCRdb, not by the authors. A total of some 420,000 distinct CDR3 sequences appear in this sample, about an eighth of them only once. 5% to 6% of the sample goes to the ten largest clones.

Material for sequencing was blood. This receptor was taken from a woman aged 18-29 years with Graves' hyperthyroidism.

CDR3 reads: CASSRFQGISGNTIYF. At the DNA level, the sequence is TGTGCCAGCAGCAGGTTTCAGGGGATCTCTGGAAACACCATATATTTT. The chain was built from TRBV28 and TRBJ1-3; the D region possibly corresponds to TRBD1 (6 bases align). In the germline V gene, CDR1 corresponds to MDHEN and CDR2 to SYDVKM. The CDR3 goes from the cysteine to the phenylalanine over 16 residues. Left in the record is the CDR3 DNA by itself, 48 bases read in frame from the first base. The junction carries 15 bases between V and J, which are trimmed by 6 bases and 0 bases respectively.